This T cell receptor (beta chain) was identified during a study of blood T cell repertoires in COVID-19. Profiling relied on immunoSEQ multiplex PCR, and the TCRdb table lists in-frame clones only, not all of them. The table shows 200,000 to 300,000 clones, with 75% to 85% occurring only once. This sequence was found in a woman aged 45-60 years with acute COVID-19. The sequenced sample consisted of PBMCs or T cells enriched from blood (not recorded which).

The chain's CDR3 is CASSPTSGGYYEQYF. Here the CDR3 DNA reads TGTGCCAGCTCACCGACTAGCGGGGGGTACTACGAGCAGTACTTC. J is TRBJ2-7 and V is TRBV18; 13 bases are a match to TRBD2. CDR3 length: 15 residues. V dropped 3 bases and J dropped 3; count of bases not matched to a gene: 2. Germline values: CDR1 KGHSH, CDR2 LQKENI.